The rows below give T cell receptor beta chains drawn from one sample of a study of post-analysis software for immune sequencing data. One entry per CDR3 protein results from TCRdb running MiXCR on the PCR reads. Altogether about 620,000 distinct CDR3 sequences are present, 40% to 50% being singletons, with the ten largest covering roughly 1.7%. The sample comprised blood. The receptors originated from a girl aged 5 to 17 with multiple sclerosis. Both conserved end residues are part of each CDR3. The D gene is left open where the match is weak. The size of a clone is reported for some rows only, either as once, few or many, or as a class for expanded clones.

v_gene,j_gene,abundance,d_gene,CDR3nt,CDR3aa
TRBV20-1,TRBJ2-7,many,.,TGCAGTGCCGCCCCCGCAGGGAGGAGAGACGAGCAGTACTTC,CSAAPAGRRDEQYF
TRBV6-5,TRBJ2-1,few,TRBD2,TGTGCCAGCAGTTGGTTCCCGACTAGCGGGAGTGTCTACAATGAGCAGTTCTTC,CASSWFPTSGSVYNEQFF
TRBV10-3,TRBJ1-6,.,TRBD1,TGTGCCATCACCGGGGACAGGGCAAGCAATTCACCCCTCCACTTT,CAITGDRASNSPLHF
TRBV18,TRBJ1-6,.,.,TGTGCCAGCTCACCGAGGGATTCACCCCTCCACTTT,CASSPRDSPLHF
TRBV29-1,TRBJ2-3,.,.,TGCAGCGTTGAACGGGCGGCAGATACGCAGTATTTT,CSVERAADTQYF
TRBV7-2,TRBJ1-1,once,.,TGTGCCAGCAGCTTAAGAACAGGGAGGATTGAAGCTTTCTTT,CASSLRTGRIEAFF
TRBV7-6,TRBJ2-3,.,TRBD1,TGTGCCAGCAGCTTAGTTCGGGACAGCAACGAGCAGTACTTT,CASSLVRDSNEQYF
TRBV12-3/TRBV12-4,TRBJ1-2,few,.,TGTGCCAGCAGTTTATTTGGGCGTAACTATGGCTACACCTTC,CASSLFGRNYGYTF
TRBV10-3,TRBJ2-1,few,TRBD1,TGTGCCATCAGTGCCGTGGGACAGGGGGCCGATGAGCAGTTCTTC,CAISAVGQGADEQFF
TRBV11-2,TRBJ2-5,.,.,TGTGCCAGCAGCGGGCCCGATTTGGGGGTGGAGACCCAGTACTTC,CASSGPDLGVETQYF
TRBV7-3,TRBJ2-3,.,.,TGTGCCAGCAGACTCCGGGGTACGGGCACAGATACGCAGTATTTT,CASRLRGTGTDTQYF
TRBV7-9,TRBJ1-1,few,.,TGTGCCAGCAGGCTCCAAAAGAACACTGAAGCTTTCTTT,CASRLQKNTEAFF
TRBV2,TRBJ2-5,few,.,TGTGCCAGCAGTGAAGGCAGGGAAGTCGAGACCCAGTACTTC,CASSEGREVETQYF
TRBV29-1,TRBJ1-2,.,.,TGCAGCGTTGAAGATCTGTCAGCCTATGGCTACACCTTC,CSVEDLSAYGYTF
TRBV10-3,TRBJ2-2,.,.,TGTGCCATCAGCCCGGAGTCCACCGGGGAGCTGTTTTTT,CAISPESTGELFF
TRBV10-3,TRBJ2-5,.,.,TGTGCCATCAGCGCGGGAGAGACCCAGTACTTC,CAISAGETQYF
TRBV28,TRBJ2-7,.,.,TGTGCCACTACATGGTTCGAGGTTGGTCCCAACGAGCAGTACTTC,CATTWFEVGPNEQYF
TRBV29-1,TRBJ2-6,few,.,TGCAGCGTAGCGACAGCCTCTGGGGCCAACGTCCTGACTTTC,CSVATASGANVLTF
TRBV12-3/TRBV12-4,TRBJ2-7,.,.,TGTGCCAGCAGTTTAATCTGCTACGAGCAGTACTTC,CASSLICYEQYF
TRBV24-1,TRBJ2-1,.,.,TGTGCCACCAGTGTCGCGGGCGGCAGGGCCTCCTACAATGAGCAGTTCTTC,CATSVAGGRASYNEQFF
TRBV12-3/TRBV12-4,TRBJ2-5,.,.,TGTGCCAGCAGTTTAACTAGTATATGGGAGCAGTACTTC,CASSLTSIWEQYF
TRBV6-6,TRBJ1-2,.,TRBD1,TGTGCCAGCAGTCCCGACCCAACGGGACAGGGGAAAGGCTACACCTTC,CASSPDPTGQGKGYTF
TRBV15,TRBJ2-3,many,.,TGTGCCACCAGCACCCGGGGTTTCACTGATACGCAGTATTTT,CATSTRGFTDTQYF
TRBV29-1,TRBJ2-7,.,.,TGCAGCGTTGAGGTGGACGGTTCCTACGAGCAGTACTTC,CSVEVDGSYEQYF
TRBV5-6,TRBJ1-1,.,.,TGTGCCAGCAGCTTGTTCGTGGCAGGGGAGAACACTGAAGCTTTCTTT,CASSLFVAGENTEAFF
TRBV12-3/TRBV12-4,TRBJ2-3,.,.,TGTGCCAGCAGTTTCCCCAGGCAGGGCACAGATACGCAGTATTTT,CASSFPRQGTDTQYF
TRBV12-3/TRBV12-4,TRBJ1-5,few,.,TGTGCCAGCAGTTTAATTGACTGGCAGCAGCCCCAGCATTTT,CASSLIDWQQPQHF
TRBV7-9,TRBJ2-1,few,TRBD1,TGTGCCAGCAGCTTAGCTAGACAGGGATACAATGAGCAGTTCTTC,CASSLARQGYNEQFF
TRBV2,TRBJ2-3,.,TRBD2,TGTGCCAGCAGCGACAGAGCGGGGGGGCCGGGAAATACGCAGTATTTT,CASSDRAGGPGNTQYF
TRBV6-5,TRBJ1-2,.,TRBD1,TGTGCCAGCAGTTACGGAGGAGCCGGGACAGCTACCTGCACCTTC,CASSYGGAGTATCTF
TRBV29-1,TRBJ2-1,few,TRBD2,TGCAGCGTTGAAGATGTGACTAGCGGGAAAAATGAGCAGTTCTTC,CSVEDVTSGKNEQFF
TRBV12-5,TRBJ2-5,.,TRBD2,TGTGCTAGTGGTTCGGGGGGGCTGGAGGAGACCCAGTACTTC,CASGSGGLEETQYF
TRBV29-1,TRBJ1-2,.,TRBD1,TGCAGCGTTGACCTTACAGGGGGATATGGCTACACCTTC,CSVDLTGGYGYTF
TRBV6-6,TRBJ1-1,.,.,TGTGCCGTCGGGGAAGCTTTCTTT,CAVGEAFF
TRBV20-1,TRBJ2-3,.,TRBD2,TGCAGTGCTACAGACCCTCGGCAGCGGGGAGGAGGTACGCAGTATTTT,CSATDPRQRGGGTQYF
TRBV3-1,TRBJ1-1,.,.,TGTGCCAGCAGCCAAAAGTTACGGGGGAACACTGAAGCTTTCTTT,CASSQKLRGNTEAFF
TRBV3-1,TRBJ2-3,.,.,TGTGCCAGCAGCAAAAGGGGCTTGTCTAGGACAGATACGCAGTATTTT,CASSKRGLSRTDTQYF
TRBV4-1,TRBJ2-5,.,.,TGCGCCAGCAGCCTCCGGGGGCGGACATTTGGGGAGACCCAGTACTTC,CASSLRGRTFGETQYF
TRBV4-2,TRBJ2-1,few,.,TGTGCCAGCAGCCGACCTAGGCAGTCGAGCTCCTACAATGAGCAGTTCTTC,CASSRPRQSSSYNEQFF
TRBV5-6,TRBJ2-5,many,.,TGTGCCAGCAGCCGGGACACCCAAGAGACCCAGTACTTC,CASSRDTQETQYF
TRBV12-3/TRBV12-4,TRBJ2-1,.,TRBD2,TGTGCCAGTAGACTAGCGGGAACCTACAATGAGCAGTTCTTC,CASRLAGTYNEQFF
TRBV6-5,TRBJ2-7,few,.,TGTGCCAGCAGCGGTCCGGGTGGCACCCTCACGAGCGAGCAGTACTTC,CASSGPGGTLTSEQYF
TRBV4-2,TRBJ1-5,few,.,TGTGCCAGCAGCCAAGTAGCGGGCCGGGGCTGGTATCAGCCCCAGCATTTT,CASSQVAGRGWYQPQHF
TRBV24-1,TRBJ1-2,.,.,TGTGCCACCAGTGATCCTGGACGGAACTATGGCTACACCTTC,CATSDPGRNYGYTF
TRBV12-3/TRBV12-4,TRBJ2-1,few,.,TGTGCCAGCAGTTTAGGATTAGCTGTGTCCTACAATGAGCAGTTCTTC,CASSLGLAVSYNEQFF
TRBV4-1,TRBJ1-4,.,.,TGCGCCAGCAGCCAAGATAATACGAGGGAAAAACTGTTTTTT,CASSQDNTREKLFF
TRBV3-1,TRBJ1-1,.,TRBD1,TGTGCCAGCACCCAGGGGGGGGCGAACACTGAAGCTTTCTTT,CASTQGGANTEAFF
TRBV27,TRBJ2-7,few,.,TGTGCCAGCAGTTTATCGAGGGGCGAATACAGATACGAGCAGTACTTC,CASSLSRGEYRYEQYF
TRBV15,TRBJ1-1,.,.,TGTGCCACCAGCAGACCGCGGGATCCCAACACTGAAGCTTTCTTT,CATSRPRDPNTEAFF